Below, 30 T cell receptor beta chains from the same sample are listed, as sequenced in a study of blood T cell repertoires in COVID-19. The protocol was immunoSEQ multiplex PCR, while the TCRdb copy is restricted to in-frame clones and leaves out a portion. The sample has 100,000 to 150,000 clones, about 83% seen once. The specimen was peripheral blood. These receptors were taken from a man aged 55 to 69 with acute or convalescent COVID-19.

The chain recombines TRBV11-3 with TRBJ2-1; 9 nucleotides agree with TRBD2. The CDR3 consists of 14 residues. V was clipped by 1 base and J by 12 bases; unmatched bases: 7. Looked up from germline, CDR1 is SGHNT and CDR2 is YENEEA. The CDR3 region is CASSLAGSGSRQFF. The CDR3, as DNA: TGTGCCAGCAGCTTAGCCGGTAGCGGGAGCCGGCAGTTCTTC.

The V and J genes are TRBV15 and TRBJ2-1, with 14 bases lining up with TRBD2. V trimming: 2 bases; J trimming: 5 bases; junction bases outside the gene matches: 8. The germline gives CDR1 LNHNV, CDR2 YYDKDF (reference sequence). The CDR3 spans 18 residues. CDR3 sequence (DNA): TGTGCCACCAGCAGATTACCGGGACTAGCGGGAGCCAACAATGAGCAGTTCTTC. This codes for CATSRLPGLAGANNEQFF.

The rearrangement joins TRBV7-6 to TRBJ2-3; 16 nucleotides line up with TRBD2. Trimming removed 3 bases from V and 1 base from J; junction bases left unmatched: 1. Germline V CDR1 and CDR2: SGHVS, FNYEAQ. CDR3 length equals 17 residues. This CDR3 reads CASSLGLAGGGTDTQYF. Here the CDR3 DNA reads TGTGCCAGCAGCTTGGGACTAGCGGGGGGGGGCACAGATACGCAGTATTTT.

V is TRBV30 and J is TRBJ1-5; TRBD1 is a possible D gene (5 bases). Per germline, CDR1 GTSNPN and CDR2 SVGIG (reference sequence). The V and J ends lost 2 bases and 5 bases respectively, with 16 bases between them. There are 15 residues in the CDR3. As DNA, the CDR3 is TGTGCCTGGAGTACAGGCTCAACTCTTGATCAGCCCCAGCATTTT. Translating it yields CAWSTGSTLDQPQHF. Filled out from reference TRBV30 and TRBJ1-5, the complete variable domain reads SQTIHQWPATLVQPVGSPLSLECTVEGTSNPNLYWYRQAAGRGLQLLFYSVGIGQISSEVPQNLSASRPQDRQFILSSKKLLLSDSGFYLCAWSTGSTLDQPQHFGDGTRLSIL.

The chain combines TRBV28 with TRBJ2-7; unclear D gene. The germline V and J ends were trimmed by 4 bases and 3 bases, with 16 bases remaining between them. The germline gives CDR1 MDHEN, CDR2 SYDVKM. The CDR3 consists of 15 residues. In DNA, the CDR3 is TGTGCCAGCAGTTCCCCCCCGACACCGATCTACGAGCAGTACTTC. Protein sequence: CASSSPPTPIYEQYF.

The V gene is TRBV27, the J gene TRBJ2-5; 9 bases match TRBD2. V gave up 1 base and J gave up 5 bases; unmatched junction bases: 8. Germline-derived CDR1 and CDR2 are MNHEY and SMNVEV (reference sequence). The CDR3 contains 16 residues. Here the CDR3 reads CASSLFGGRAVETQYF. The CDR3 coding sequence is TGTGCCAGCAGTTTATTTGGCGGGAGGGCCGTCGAGACCCAGTACTTC.

This clone has just a few counts. The chain has TRBV12-2 and TRBJ1-6. TRBV12-2 is a pseudogene segment. The CDR3 totals 18 residues. DNA for the CDR3: TGTGCAAGTCGCTTCCACCCCAATCGGGGAATATTTGATTCACCCCTCCACTTT. Encoded protein: CASRFHPNRGIFDSPLHF.

The chain links TRBV7-2 to TRBJ1-1, with TRBD1 matching 7 bases. V shed 2 bases, J shed 9 bases, and the junction held 6 bases outside the gene matches. This CDR3 is 13 amino acids long. Germline CDR1 reads SGHTA; CDR2 reads FQGNSA. CDR3 DNA: TGTGCCAGCAGCTTAAAGGCAGGGGGGCAAGCTTTCTTT. Amino acids: CASSLKAGGQAFF.

V gene TRBV5-1 combines with J gene TRBJ1-1, with a tentative D call TRBD1 (6 bases). The CDR3 is 15 amino acids. Deletions cut 1 base from V and 1 base from J, with 11 bases between. From germline, CDR1 is SGHRS and CDR2 YFSETQ. The CDR3 is CASSLTGFSNTEAFF. In nucleotides, the CDR3 is TGCGCCAGCAGCTTGACAGGGTTCTCGAACACTGAAGCTTTCTTT.

The chain couples TRBV7-9 to TRBJ1-1; D is undetermined. The CDR3 runs 13 residues. V lost 4 bases to trimming and J lost 0 bases, with 6 bases between them. Looked up from germline, CDR1 is SEHNR and CDR2 is FQNEAQ (reference sequence). CDR3 sequence: CASSWEMNTEAFF. The CDR3 DNA reads TGTGCCAGCAGCTGGGAGATGAACACTGAAGCTTTCTTT.

This sequence joins TRBV5-1 and TRBJ1-6; TRBD1 agrees at 7 bases. The CDR3 sequence is 15 residues long. Germline trimming cut 4 bases from V and 7 bases from J; bases unmatched to any gene: 8. The V gene's germline CDR1 is SGHRS and CDR2 YFSETQ. In nucleotides, the CDR3 is TGCGCCAGCAGCAGGAGTGGGACAGCGAATTCACCCCTCCACTTT. Amino acid sequence: CASSRSGTANSPLHF.

The chain is built from TRBV6-5 and TRBJ2-2; TRBD1 agrees at 8 bases. Looked up from germline, CDR1 is MNHEY and CDR2 is SVGAGI. The CDR3 is 14 amino acids. Germline trimming cut 5 bases from V and 5 bases from J; bases unmatched to any gene: 4. The CDR3 loop is CASSLTGGTGELFF. In DNA, the CDR3 is TGTGCCAGCAGTCTCACAGGGGGTACCGGGGAGCTGTTTTTT.

The chain joins TRBV2 to TRBJ2-3; 12 nucleotides match TRBD2. V was clipped by 8 bases and J by 1 base; unmatched bases: 13. Germline V lookup: CDR1 SNHLY, CDR2 FYNNEI. The CDR3 loop spans 18 amino acids. CDR3 protein: CASRGSSSGRAGTDTQYF. The CDR3 bases are TGTGCCAGCCGTGGCTCCTCTAGCGGGAGGGCCGGCACAGATACGCAGTATTTT.

The V call is TRBV10-2, the J call TRBJ1-1, with a possible D match to TRBD1 (6 bases). Germline CDR1 reads WSHSY; CDR2 reads SAAADI. V was clipped by 6 bases and J by 3 bases, with 14 bases between them. The CDR3 runs 14 residues. The CDR3, as DNA: TGCGCCAGCAGAAAACAGGGAGATGACACTGAAGCTTTCTTT. This codes for CASRKQGDDTEAFF.

The V gene is TRBV4-1, the J gene TRBJ1-5, with D unresolved. The CDR3 extends over 20 amino acids. Germline-derived CDR1 and CDR2 are MGHRA and YSYEKL. V was cut by 0 bases and J by 3 bases, with 24 bases left in between. The CDR3 DNA reads TGCGCCAGCAGCCAAGATCTAGGCAGGTCGACCCGGAGGTTCAATCAGCCCCAGCATTTT. Translated: CASSQDLGRSTRRFNQPQHF.

This CDR3 reads CASSLAGPYNEQFF. The DNA for the CDR3 is TGTGCCAGCAGTTTAGCGGGACCATACAATGAGCAGTTCTTC. The V gene is TRBV28, the J gene TRBJ2-1; D is possibly TRBD2 (6 bases). Germline CDR1 MDHEN, CDR2 SYDVKM. V was clipped by 2 bases and J by 4 bases, with 9 bases between them. The CDR3 consists of 14 residues.

This clone has more than one count but fewer than ten. This sequence joins TRBV18 and TRBJ1-1; possibly TRBD1 for D (6 bases). Trimming pared 6 bases from V and 0 bases from J, leaving 11 bases between. The CDR3 spans 14 residues. From germline, CDR1 is KGHSH and CDR2 LQKENI. CDR3 sequence (DNA): TGTGCCAGCTCCCGTGACAGGATGAACACTGAAGCTTTCTTT. It specifies CASSRDRMNTEAFF.

Points on this clone: Other DNA sequences in the sample encode the same CDR3. This rearrangement joins TRBV7-9 to TRBJ2-7; D possibly corresponds to TRBD2 (5 bases). Germline V lookup: CDR1 SEHNR, CDR2 FQNEAQ (reference sequence). This CDR3 comprises 13 residues. Trimming took off 4 bases at V and 0 bases at J, with 7 bases between the two ends. The CDR3 DNA reads TGTGCCAGCAGCTCCCGGGGCTCCTACGAGCAGTACTTC. This sequence encodes CASSSRGSYEQYF.

The J gene is TRBJ2-5, the V gene TRBV5-1; 9 bases align to TRBD2. The germline V gene has CDR1 SGHRS and CDR2 YFSETQ. V was clipped by 1 base and J by 0 bases; unmatched bases: 4. This CDR3 has 16 amino acids. The CDR3 loop reads CASSLSSSGNQETQYF. For the CDR3, the DNA is TGCGCCAGCAGCTTGTCGTCTAGCGGGAACCAAGAGACCCAGTACTTC.

The chain links TRBV19 to TRBJ2-2; 10 nucleotides match TRBD2. Germline values: CDR1 LNHDA, CDR2 SQIVND (reference sequence). Trimming took 0 bases from V and 0 from J; bases not matched to a gene: 1. The CDR3 length is 17 residues. The CDR3 region is CASSIELAGANTGELFF. CDR3 nucleotide sequence: TGTGCCAGTAGTATAGAGCTAGCGGGAGCGAACACCGGGGAGCTGTTTTTT.

This clone has a handful of counts. The J gene is TRBJ2-6, the V gene TRBV6-5; D remains ambiguous. The CDR3 length is 14 residues. V gave up 6 bases and J gave up 1 base, with 7 bases separating them. Germline V CDR1 and CDR2: MNHEY, SVGAGI. As DNA, the CDR3 is TGTGCCAGCAGCCGTGTATCTGGGGCCAACGTCCTGACTTTC. It is translated as CASSRVSGANVLTF.

This chain joins TRBV4-1 and TRBJ1-5; D gene uncertain. This CDR3 comprises 16 residues. Germline loops: CDR1 MGHRA, CDR2 YSYEKL. Trimming left V 0 bases short and J 0 bases short, with 9 bases between. The DNA of the CDR3 is TGCGCCAGCAGCCAAGATTGGCGGATTAGCAATCAGCCCCAGCATTTT. This sequence encodes CASSQDWRISNQPQHF.

The V and J genes are TRBV2 and TRBJ2-3; 8 nucleotides agree with TRBD1. The V segment lost 3 bases and the J segment 4 bases; nucleotides outside the gene matches: 9. CDR3 length equals 16 residues. Germline values: CDR1 SNHLY, CDR2 FYNNEI. This CDR3 is CASSDWARGQADTQYF. As DNA, the CDR3 is TGTGCCAGCAGTGATTGGGCCAGGGGGCAAGCAGATACGCAGTATTTT.

The CDR3 nucleotides are TGTGCCAGCAGTTATCGTAACACCGGGGAGCTGTTTTTT. Encoded protein: CASSYRNTGELFF. The chain recombines TRBV28 with TRBJ2-2; D remains unclear. The CDR3 is made up of 13 amino acids. Germline loops: CDR1 MDHEN, CDR2 SYDVKM. V was clipped by 4 bases and J by 2 bases, with 5 bases between them.

V usage is TRBV11-2 and J usage is TRBJ2-7; perhaps TRBD1 as D (6 bases). Germline V gene sequence: CDR1 SGHAT, CDR2 FQNNGV. V lost 4 bases to trimming and J lost 2 bases, with 12 bases between them. The CDR3 is made up of 14 amino acids. CDR3 DNA: TGTGCCAGCAGCTATATTAGGGGGACCTACGAGCAGTACTTC. Its protein product is CASSYIRGTYEQYF.

The rearrangement links TRBV30 to TRBJ1-5, with D unresolved. V dropped 1 base and J dropped 3 bases, with 7 bases sitting between them. CDR3 size: 13 residues. The germline gives CDR1 GTSNPN, CDR2 SVGIG (reference sequence). As DNA, the CDR3 is TGTGCCTGGAGTGCGTACAACAATCAGCCCCAGCATTTT. Amino acids: CAWSAYNNQPQHF.

The chain couples TRBV5-4 to TRBJ2-3, with TRBD1 matching over 8 bases. The CDR3 length is 15 residues. V shed 4 bases, J shed 4 bases, and the junction held 8 bases outside the gene matches. Germline CDR1 and CDR2: SGHNT and YYREEE (reference sequence). CDR3 loop: CASSPRDRTSDTQYF. For the CDR3, the DNA is TGTGCCAGCAGCCCGCGGGACAGGACCTCAGATACGCAGTATTTT.

For the CDR3, the DNA is TGTGCCAGCACCTCCGGGACAGGCAATTCACCCCTCCACTTT. Translated, it gives CASTSGTGNSPLHF. The J gene is TRBJ1-6, the V gene TRBV28; 8 positions agree with TRBD1. V dropped 7 bases and J dropped 7; count of bases not matched to a gene: 6. The CDR3 spans 14 residues. CDR1 is MDHEN and CDR2 is SYDVKM in the germline V gene.

The gene calls are TRBV10-3 and TRBJ2-6, with 12 nucleotides matching TRBD2. The CDR3 has 18 residues. Germline V lookup: CDR1 ENHRY, CDR2 SYGVKD. Trimming cost V 4 bases and J 3 bases; bases outside gene matches: 7. The CDR3 nucleotides read TGTGCCATCAGTGCGAGACTAGCGGGAGTACTTGGGGCCAACGTCCTGACTTTC. Its translation is CAISARLAGVLGANVLTF.

The rearrangement links TRBV5-1 to TRBJ1-1, with 7 bases identical to TRBD1. The CDR3 extends over 17 amino acids. Unmatched junction bases numbered 12, after V lost 4 bases and J lost 0 bases. Germline CDR1 reads SGHRS; CDR2 reads YFSETQ. The CDR3 DNA reads TGCGCCAGCAGCCTGGGGACAGTCGGATCCCTGAACACTGAAGCTTTCTTT. This sequence encodes CASSLGTVGSLNTEAFF.